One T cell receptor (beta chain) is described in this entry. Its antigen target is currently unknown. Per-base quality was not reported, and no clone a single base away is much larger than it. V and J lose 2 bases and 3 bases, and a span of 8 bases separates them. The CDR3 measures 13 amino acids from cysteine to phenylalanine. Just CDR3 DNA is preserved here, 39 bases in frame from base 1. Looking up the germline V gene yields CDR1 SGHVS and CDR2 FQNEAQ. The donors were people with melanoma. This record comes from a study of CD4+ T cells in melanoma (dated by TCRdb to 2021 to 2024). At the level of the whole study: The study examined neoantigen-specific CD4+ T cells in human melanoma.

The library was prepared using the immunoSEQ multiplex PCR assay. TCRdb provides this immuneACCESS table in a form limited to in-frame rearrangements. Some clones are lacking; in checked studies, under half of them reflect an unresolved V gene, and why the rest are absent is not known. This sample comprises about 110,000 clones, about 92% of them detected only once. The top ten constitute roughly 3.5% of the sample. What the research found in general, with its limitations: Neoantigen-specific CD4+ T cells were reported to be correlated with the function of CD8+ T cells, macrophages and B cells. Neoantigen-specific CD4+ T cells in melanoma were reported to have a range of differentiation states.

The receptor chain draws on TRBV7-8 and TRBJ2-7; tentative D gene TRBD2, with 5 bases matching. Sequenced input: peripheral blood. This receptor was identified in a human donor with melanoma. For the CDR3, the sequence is CASSLSSFYEQYF. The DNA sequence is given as TGTGCCAGCAGCTTATCTAGCTTCTACGAGCAGTACTTC.